The 15 T cell receptor beta chains given below trace back to one sample, sequenced in a study of T cells in Graves' hyperthyroidism and ophthalmopathy. Amplified regions were TCR beta CDR3 sequences from RNA transcripts. First-round RT-PCR with HTBI primers amplified the TCR CDR3 region. One entry per CDR3 protein results from TCRdb running MiXCR on the multiplex PCR reads. The sample lists about 710,000 distinct CDR3 sequences; about 16% were seen once. The sample taken for sequencing was blood. The receptor source for this set is a man in his late teens or twenties with Graves' hyperthyroidism.

The chain links TRBV27 to TRBJ1-3; 7 nucleotides line up with TRBD1. Trimming at V came to 5 bases and at J to 0 bases, leaving 16 bases not matched to a gene. The CDR3 covers 19 residues. Germline-derived CDR1 and CDR2 are MNHEY and SMNVEV (reference sequence). The CDR3, as DNA: TGTGCCAGCAGTCCTTACCCACCGGGACAGCTGCCCTCTGGAAACACCATATATTTT. This gives the protein CASSPYPPGQLPSGNTIYF.

The chain is built from TRBV20-1 and TRBJ2-7; tentatively, D is TRBD1 (5 bases). In germline, CDR1 is DFQATT, CDR2 SNEGSKA (reference sequence). The CDR3 length is 13 residues. Deletions cut 6 bases from V and 0 bases from J, with 12 bases between. The CDR3 DNA follows: TGCAGTGCACAGGTTAGGAGCTCCTACGAGCAGTACTTC. As protein: CSAQVRSSYEQYF.

The chain has TRBV5-1 and TRBJ2-7; 10 bases agree with TRBD2. Germline CDR1 and CDR2: SGHRS and YFSETQ. This CDR3 contains 15 residues. The junction had 3 bases not matched to a gene; V was cut back by 0 bases and J by 3 bases. In nucleotides, the CDR3 is TGCGCCAGCAGCTTGGGTAGCGGGGGGTTCTACGAGCAGTACTTC. Amino acids: CASSLGSGGFYEQYF.

This clonotype was counted many times. The CDR3 is CASSLAGLGGEQYF. In DNA, the CDR3 is TGTGCCAGCAGCTTAGCGGGACTCGGCGGCGAGCAGTACTTC. The rearrangement uses TRBV11-1 and TRBJ2-7, with D perhaps matching TRBD2 (6 bases). The germline V gene encodes CDR1 SGHAT and CDR2 FQDESV (reference sequence). The CDR3 length is 14 residues. V was shortened by 0 bases and J by 6 bases, with 12 bases between the two germline ends.

This chain connects TRBV29-1 to TRBJ2-7; 8 bases align to TRBD2. The V segment lost 7 bases and the J segment 5 bases; nucleotides outside the gene matches: 7. The CDR3 extends over 12 amino acids. The germline gives CDR1 SQVTM, CDR2 ANQGSEA. CDR3: CSADRGGDEQYF. For the CDR3, the DNA is TGCAGCGCCGACCGGGGGGGGGACGAGCAGTACTTC.

This chain uses TRBV2 with TRBJ2-7; D gene uncertain. CDR3 size: 14 residues. Germline assignment: CDR1 SNHLY and CDR2 FYNNEI. Trimming pared 6 bases from V and 6 bases from J, leaving 18 bases between. DNA of the CDR3: TGTGCCAGCAGGGCCCAGAGTGGATCGGCCGAGCAGTACTTC. This sequence encodes CASRAQSGSAEQYF.

This rearrangement joins TRBV14 to TRBJ2-7; 8 bases agree with TRBD2. The V segment lost 0 bases and the J segment 1 base; nucleotides outside the gene matches: 11. This CDR3 contains 18 residues. Germline CDR1 SGHDN, CDR2 FVKESK. CDR3 DNA sequence: TGTGCCAGCAGCCAAGATCCCCACCAAAGCGGGAGTTCCTACGAGCAGTACTTC. Translated, it gives CASSQDPHQSGSSYEQYF.

This chain connects TRBV7-9 to TRBJ2-7; 9 bases map to TRBD1. There are 15 residues in the CDR3. Germline values: CDR1 SEHNR, CDR2 FQNEAQ (reference sequence). J gave up 5 bases and V 5 bases, and 10 bases lay outside the gene matches. The CDR3 nucleotides are TGTGCCAGCAGCCTCGAACAGGGGGCACTAGACGAGCAGTACTTC. The encoded protein is CASSLEQGALDEQYF.

This clonotype turned up a few times. This chain connects TRBV5-1 to TRBJ1-1, with D hard to call. The CDR3 runs 15 residues. CDR1 and CDR2 (germline): SGHRS, YFSETQ. V was shortened by 7 bases and J by 1 base, with 17 bases between the two germline ends. The CDR3 DNA is TGCGCCAGCTGCCTCACATTCGGACGGAACACTGAAGCTTTCTTT. This encodes CASCLTFGRNTEAFF.

This clonotype was observed a few times. The chain has TRBV4-2 and TRBJ2-2; no clear D gene. The CDR3 sequence is 16 residues long. Trimming stripped 0 bases from V and 2 bases from J, with 10 bases between. CDR1 is LGHNA, CDR2 YNFKEQ, per germline. The CDR3 spells CASSQEVGINTGELFF. For the CDR3, the DNA is TGTGCCAGCAGCCAAGAAGTAGGGATTAACACCGGGGAGCTGTTTTTT.

This clonotype was recorded at least ten times. This chain links TRBV13 with TRBJ2-5, with TRBD2 matching 7 bases. Germline V gene sequence: CDR1 PRHDT, CDR2 FYEKMQ (reference sequence). With 2 bases clipped from V and 7 bases from J, the junction kept 10 bases outside the gene matches. CDR3 length: 15 residues. The CDR3 DNA reads as TGTGCCAGCAGCTTATCCCAAGCGGGATTCGGGACCCAGTACTTC. This sequence encodes CASSLSQAGFGTQYF.

This clonotype was counted at least ten times. V is TRBV30 and J is TRBJ2-7; 10 bases agree with TRBD1. V was clipped by 0 bases and J by 6 bases; unmatched bases: 8. From germline, CDR1 is GTSNPN and CDR2 SVGIG (reference sequence). CDR3 length: 15 residues. The CDR3 DNA follows: TGTGCCTGGAGTGTCACGCCGACAGGGGGCCTCGAGCAGTACTTC. Translated, it gives CAWSVTPTGGLEQYF.

This clonotype has a count of ten or more. The chain joins TRBV12-3 or TRBV12-4 to TRBJ2-5, with D perhaps being TRBD1 or TRBD2 (5 bases each). V was shortened by 3 bases and J by 4 bases, with 15 bases between the two germline ends. The CDR3 is made up of 15 amino acids. CDR3 DNA sequence: TGTGCCAGCAGTTTTACAGGACTGTCCCGAGAGACCCAGTACTTC. The encoded protein is CASSFTGLSRETQYF.

This clonotype was seen at least ten times. This rearrangement joins TRBV30 to TRBJ1-2; tentatively, D is TRBD1 (5 bases). This CDR3 is 13 amino acids long. The germline CDR1 and CDR2 sequences are GTSNPN and SVGIG (reference sequence). The V and J ends lost 2 bases and 2 bases respectively, with 9 bases between them. The CDR3 DNA reads TGTGCCTGGAGTTTTTGGGACAACTATGGCTACACCTTC. It specifies CAWSFWDNYGYTF.

This sequence joins TRBV4-1 and TRBJ1-5; D uncertain. Germline assignment: CDR1 MGHRA and CDR2 YSYEKL. The CDR3 is 17 residues long. V lost 0 bases, J lost 4 bases, and 16 bases lay in between. The CDR3 spells CASSQEKVGLANQPQHF. The CDR3 coding sequence is TGCGCCAGCAGCCAAGAGAAGGTCGGACTCGCTAATCAGCCCCAGCATTTT.